This paragraph reports one T cell receptor beta chain. The antigen is not known. This entry belongs to a study of graft-versus-host responses after intestinal transplantation. V shed 3 bases and J shed 2 bases, with 14 bases lying between them. This CDR3 is 16 amino acids long. Germline loops: CDR1 LNHDA, CDR2 SQIVND (reference sequence). Overall study results and limits: Maximum circulating GvH clone levels tracked with early post-transplant HvG decreases. Recipient marrow contained GvH clones, some of which appeared first in ileum or blood.

The data were produced by immunoSEQ multiplex PCR, yet TCRdb's version contains in-frame clones alone and is incomplete. The sample shows 90,000 or so clones, around 84% of them seen only once. The sequenced sample was unstimulated CD4+ T cells sorted from spleen or lymph node cells, obtained before intestinal transplant. The chain uses TRBV19 and TRBJ1-5, with no clear D. The source of this sequence is a human donor who received an intestinal transplant. CDR3 coding DNA: TGTGCCAGTAGTATGGTTGAGGGCCCCGGCAATCAGCCCCAGCATTTT. Translating gives CASSMVEGPGNQPQHF.